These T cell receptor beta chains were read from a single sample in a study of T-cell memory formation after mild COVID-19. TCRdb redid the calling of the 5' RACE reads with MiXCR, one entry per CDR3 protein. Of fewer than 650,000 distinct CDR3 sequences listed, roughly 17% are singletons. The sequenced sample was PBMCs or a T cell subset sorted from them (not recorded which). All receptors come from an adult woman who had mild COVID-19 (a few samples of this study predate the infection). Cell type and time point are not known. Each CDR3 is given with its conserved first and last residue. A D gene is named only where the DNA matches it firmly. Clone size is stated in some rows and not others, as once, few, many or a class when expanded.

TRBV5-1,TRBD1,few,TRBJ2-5,TGCGCCAGCAGCTTGGATTACAGGGGGCGGGCAGAGACCCAGTACTTC,CASSLDYRGRAETQYF
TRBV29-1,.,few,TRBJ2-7,TGCAGCGTTGAAGGAAAATCCTCGGGGGAGTACTTC,CSVEGKSSGEYF
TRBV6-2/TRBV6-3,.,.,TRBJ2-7,TGTGCCAGCAGTCGACCGTTGGGCGGAGCCTACGAGCAGTACTTC,CASSRPLGGAYEQYF
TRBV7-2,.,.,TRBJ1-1,TGTGCCAGCAGCCCGGGTAAAGGTTGGGACACTGAAGCTTTCTTT,CASSPGKGWDTEAFF
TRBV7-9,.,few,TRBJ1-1,TGTGCCAGCAGCTTAGGTCCGGGGGCGACCACTGAAGCTTTCTTT,CASSLGPGATTEAFF
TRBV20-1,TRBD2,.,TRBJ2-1,TGCAGTGCTAGGCGAAGCGGGGGTACCTACAATGAGCAGTTCTTC,CSARRSGGTYNEQFF
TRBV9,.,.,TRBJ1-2,TGTGCCAGCAGCGTAAGAGAAGGGCGAGCCTATGGCTACACCTTC,CASSVREGRAYGYTF
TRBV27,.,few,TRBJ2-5,TGTGCCAGCAGTTCCGGCGTGGTGCTTCAAGAGACCCAGTACTTC,CASSSGVVLQETQYF
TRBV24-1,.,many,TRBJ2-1,TGTGCCACCAGTGACCCCAGCAATGAGCAGTTCTTC,CATSDPSNEQFF
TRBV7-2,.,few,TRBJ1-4,TGTGCCAGCAGCTTAGGGGGTGGGCGTGAAAAACTGTTTTTT,CASSLGGGREKLFF
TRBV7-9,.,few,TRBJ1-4,TGTGCCAGCAGCCCTCGGGAATTTGAAAAACTGTTTTTT,CASSPREFEKLFF
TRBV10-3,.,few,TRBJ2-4,TGTGCCATCAGTGACAGGGTTTTGGGGGCCGACATTCAGTACTTC,CAISDRVLGADIQYF
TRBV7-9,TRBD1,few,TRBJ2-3,TGTGCCAGCAGCCAACGACAGGGGGGCGAACTACTCCTCGTACCCACAGATACGCAGTATTTT,CASSQRQGGELLLVPTDTQYF
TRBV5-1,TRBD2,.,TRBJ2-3,TGCGCCAGCAGTCCTCATCTACTAGCGGGGCTAGGCAAAAGCACAGATACGCAGTATTTT,CASSPHLLAGLGKSTDTQYF
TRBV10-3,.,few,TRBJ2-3,TGTGCCATCAGTGAGGGGGACCGAGGCACAGATACGCAGTATTTT,CAISEGDRGTDTQYF
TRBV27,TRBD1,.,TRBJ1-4,TGTGCCAGCAGTTCCGGGACAGGGCAACAAAAACTGTTTTTT,CASSSGTGQQKLFF
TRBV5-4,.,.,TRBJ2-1,TGTGCCAGCAGCTCTACATCCTACAATGAGCAGTTCTTC,CASSSTSYNEQFF
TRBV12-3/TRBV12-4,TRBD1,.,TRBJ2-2,TGTGCCAGCAGTCCGGGACAGGGGGCGCGAGGCGGGGAGCTGTTTTTT,CASSPGQGARGGELFF
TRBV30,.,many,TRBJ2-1,TGTGCCTGGAGTGTACTAAGAGGGAGTGGGAATATGTTCTTC,CAWSVLRGSGNMFF
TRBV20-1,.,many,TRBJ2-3,TGCAGTGCTAGAGTCAACAGGGCGGGCACAGATACGCAGTATTTT,CSARVNRAGTDTQYF
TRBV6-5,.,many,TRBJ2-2,TGTGCCAGCAGCCTAGACGGTCCTACGAACACCGGGGAGCTGTTTTTT,CASSLDGPTNTGELFF
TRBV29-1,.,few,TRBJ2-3,TGCAGCGTTGTAGTGCCCTACCTTCGAGTTAGCACAGATACGCAGTATTTT,CSVVVPYLRVSTDTQYF
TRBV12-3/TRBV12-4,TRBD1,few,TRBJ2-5,TGTGCCAGCAGCCGCAATCCCGGGACAGAAGAGACCCAGTACTTC,CASSRNPGTEETQYF
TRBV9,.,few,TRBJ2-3,TGTGCCAGCAAAAAGGGGGACACAGATACGCAGTATTTT,CASKKGDTDTQYF
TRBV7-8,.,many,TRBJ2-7,TGTGCCAGCACCGTCGAACCGGGACAATCCTACGAGCAGTACTTC,CASTVEPGQSYEQYF
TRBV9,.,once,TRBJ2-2,TGTGCCAGCAGCACCCGGACCCAGCCCGCGAACACCGGGGAGCTGTTTTTT,CASSTRTQPANTGELFF
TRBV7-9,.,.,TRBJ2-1,TGTGCCAGCAGCATAGTCCCTTACAATGAGCAGTTCTTC,CASSIVPYNEQFF
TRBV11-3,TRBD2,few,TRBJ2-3,TGTGCCAGCAGCTTACAACCTAGCGGGGTCACAGATACGCAGTATTTT,CASSLQPSGVTDTQYF
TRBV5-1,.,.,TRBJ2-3,TGCGCCAGCAGCTGGGGTGAGAACACAGATACGCAGTATTTT,CASSWGENTDTQYF
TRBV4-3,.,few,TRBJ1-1,TGCGCCAGCAGCCTGGACGGAAAGAACACTGAAGCTTTCTTT,CASSLDGKNTEAFF
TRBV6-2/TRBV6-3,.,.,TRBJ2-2,TGTGCCAGCAGCAAGCTACTGCTGGGATCGAACACCGGGGAGCTGTTTTTT,CASSKLLLGSNTGELFF
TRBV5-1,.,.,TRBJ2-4,TGCGCCAGCAGCTTGTGGCCGATGGTAGGCAAAAACATTCAGTACTTC,CASSLWPMVGKNIQYF
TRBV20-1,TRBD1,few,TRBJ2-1,TGCAGTGCTATCGGACAGGGATTTGAGCAGTTCTTC,CSAIGQGFEQFF
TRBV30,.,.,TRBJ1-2,TGTGCCTGTTGGACCGGTCAGGACTATGGCTACACCTTC,CACWTGQDYGYTF
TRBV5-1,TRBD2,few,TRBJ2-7,TGCGCCAGCAGCATGAGCGGGAGGGCCCCCTACGAGCAGTACTTC,CASSMSGRAPYEQYF
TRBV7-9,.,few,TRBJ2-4,TGTGCCAGCAGCCGCACGCCGGGACCCACAAAAAACATTCAGTACTTC,CASSRTPGPTKNIQYF
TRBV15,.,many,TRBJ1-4,TGTGCCACCAGCATGTCTGAAAAACTGTTTTTT,CATSMSEKLFF
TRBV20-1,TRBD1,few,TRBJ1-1,TGCAGTGCTAGAGAGACAGGGCCTAACACTGAAGCTTTCTTT,CSARETGPNTEAFF
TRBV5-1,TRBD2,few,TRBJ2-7,TGCGCCAGCAGCTTTAGCGGGAGATCCTACGAGCAGTACTTC,CASSFSGRSYEQYF
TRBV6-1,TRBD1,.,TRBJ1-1,TGTGCCAGCAGAGCCACAGGGGCTGAAGCTTTCTTT,CASRATGAEAFF
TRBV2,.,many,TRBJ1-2,TGTGCCAGCGCCCCAAGCGGGGTGAGTGGCTACACCTTC,CASAPSGVSGYTF
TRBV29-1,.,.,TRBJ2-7,TGCAGCGCTCTTCAGGGGTCTTACGAGCAGTACTTC,CSALQGSYEQYF
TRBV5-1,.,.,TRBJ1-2,TGCGCCAGCAGCTTGGAATGGGGTTTCAATGGCTACACCTTC,CASSLEWGFNGYTF
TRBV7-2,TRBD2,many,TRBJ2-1,TGTGCCAGCAGCCGGGGTCGAGGTAGCGGGAGCAATGAGCAGTTCTTC,CASSRGRGSGSNEQFF
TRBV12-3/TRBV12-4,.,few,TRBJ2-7,TGTGCCAGCAGTGCCATCGGGGCTAGGAACGAGCAGTACTTC,CASSAIGARNEQYF
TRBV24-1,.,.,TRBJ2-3,TGTGCCACCAGTGATCCGGGGGTTGGCACAGATACGCAGTATTTT,CATSDPGVGTDTQYF
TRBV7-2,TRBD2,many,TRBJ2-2,TGTGCCAGCAGCCTACATCCTAGCGGGGGGGGACAACGGAGCGGGGAGCTGTTTTTT,CASSLHPSGGGQRSGELFF
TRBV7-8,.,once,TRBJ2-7,TGTGCCAGCAGCTTAGGGAGTAGGGCCGGCCACGAGCAGTACTTC,CASSLGSRAGHEQYF
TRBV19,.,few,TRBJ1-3,TGTGCCAGTAGTAGGGGCGGAGGACCCTCTGGAAACACCATATATTTT,CASSRGGGPSGNTIYF
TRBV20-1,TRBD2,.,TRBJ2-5,TGCAGTGCTAGCGGGGGGGGCAGGGAGACCCAGTACTTC,CSASGGGRETQYF
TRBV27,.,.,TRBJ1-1,TGTGCCAGCAGTTTATTAGCAGGGGTAGGCACTGAAGCTTTCTTT,CASSLLAGVGTEAFF
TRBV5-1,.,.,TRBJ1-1,TGCGCCAGCAGCTTGGCTTTTGGGGGGAGGAGCACTGAAGCTTTCTTT,CASSLAFGGRSTEAFF
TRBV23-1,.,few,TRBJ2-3,TGCGCCAGCAGTCAGTCGTTCTCGGCAGATACGCAGTATTTT,CASSQSFSADTQYF
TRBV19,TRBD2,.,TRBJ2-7,TGTGCCAGTAGTACCCGGACTAGCGGGAGTCACGAGCAGTACTTC,CASSTRTSGSHEQYF
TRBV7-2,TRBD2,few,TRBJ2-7,TGTGCCAGCAGCTTAGCCACTAGCGGGAGAAGAGGAACCTACGAGCAGTACTTC,CASSLATSGRRGTYEQYF
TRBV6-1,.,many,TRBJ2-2,TGTGCCAGCAGTCCCGGGACAAACACCGGGGAGCTGTTTTTT,CASSPGTNTGELFF
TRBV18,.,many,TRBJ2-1,TGTGCCAGCTCACCACCAGCCAGGGGAGGCGATGAGCAGTTCTTC,CASSPPARGGDEQFF
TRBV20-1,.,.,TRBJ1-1,TGCAGTGCTAGAGTTGGGGATATCAGGACTGAGTCTGAAGCTTTCTTT,CSARVGDIRTESEAFF